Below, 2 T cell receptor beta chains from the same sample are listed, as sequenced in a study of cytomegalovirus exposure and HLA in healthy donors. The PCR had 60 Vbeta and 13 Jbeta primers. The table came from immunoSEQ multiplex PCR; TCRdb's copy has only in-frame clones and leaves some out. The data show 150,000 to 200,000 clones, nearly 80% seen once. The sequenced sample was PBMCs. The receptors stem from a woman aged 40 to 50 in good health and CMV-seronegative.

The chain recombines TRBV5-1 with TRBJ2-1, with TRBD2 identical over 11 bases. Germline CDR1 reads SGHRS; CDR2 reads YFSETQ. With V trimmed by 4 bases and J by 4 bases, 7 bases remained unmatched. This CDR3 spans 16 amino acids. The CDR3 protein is CASSPKTSGGYNEQFF. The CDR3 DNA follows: TGCGCCAGCAGCCCCAAAACTAGCGGGGGTTACAATGAGCAGTTCTTC.

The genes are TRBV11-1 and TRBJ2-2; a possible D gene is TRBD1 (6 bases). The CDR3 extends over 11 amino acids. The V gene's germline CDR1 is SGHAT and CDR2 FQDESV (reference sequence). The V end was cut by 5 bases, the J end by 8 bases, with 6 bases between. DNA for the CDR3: TGTGCCAGCAGCACAGGGGGGGAGCTGTTTTTT. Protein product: CASSTGGELFF. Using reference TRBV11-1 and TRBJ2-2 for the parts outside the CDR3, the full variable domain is EAEVAQSPRYKITEKSQAVAFWCDPISGHATLYWYRQILGQGPELLVQFQDESVVDDSQLPKDRFSAERLKGVDSTLKIQPAELGDSAMYLCASSTGGELFFGEGSRLTVL.